The rows below give T cell receptor beta chains drawn from one sample of a study of T cells in Graves' hyperthyroidism and ophthalmopathy. One entry per CDR3 protein, called by TCRdb with MiXCR from the multiplex PCR reads. The sample carries 350,000 to 400,000 distinct CDR3 sequences, just under 15% recorded once. Material: blood. The source of these receptors is a woman aged 30 to 39 with Graves' hyperthyroidism. Each CDR3 is given with its conserved first and last residue. D genes are given only for firm matches. Clone size is shown for a subset of rows, as once, few, many or a class of expanded clone.

D gene	clone size	J gene	V gene	CDR3 DNA	CDR3 protein
NA	NA	TRBJ2-7	TRBV7-9	TGTGCCAGCAGCTTAGACAGCCCCTTGATGGGGGAGCAGTACTTC	CASSLDSPLMGEQYF
NA	many	TRBJ1-2	TRBV7-2	TGTGCCAGCAGCTTAGGTGGAGTCCCTAACTATGGCTACACCTTC	CASSLGGVPNYGYTF
TRBD2	NA	TRBJ2-7	TRBV10-2	TGCGCCAGCAGTGACAGCAGCGGGAGAGGGAGCGAGCAGTACTTC	CASSDSSGRGSEQYF
NA	NA	TRBJ2-7	TRBV3-1	TGTGCCAGCAGCCAAGGTATCGGAAGTGGCGGATACGAGCAGTACTTC	CASSQGIGSGGYEQYF
TRBD2	many	TRBJ2-7	TRBV7-2	TGTGCCAGCAGCCCTACAGCGGGAGTGTACGAGCAGTACTTC	CASSPTAGVYEQYF
NA	many	TRBJ1-5	TRBV28	TGTGCCAGCAGCATGCTGGGGTCACAGCCCCAGCATTTT	CASSMLGSQPQHF
TRBD1	few	TRBJ1-5	TRBV19	TGTGCCAGTAGTATGTCAGGGGGAAACAATCAGCCCCAGCATTTT	CASSMSGGNNQPQHF
NA	many	TRBJ1-1	TRBV28	TGTGCCAGCAGCCCTTCGGGAAACTGGAACACTGAAGCTTTCTTT	CASSPSGNWNTEAFF
TRBD2	many	TRBJ2-1	TRBV11-2	TGTGCCAGCAGCGACCGACTAGCGTCTCCCTACAATGAGCAGTTCTTC	CASSDRLASPYNEQFF
NA	NA	TRBJ1-3	TRBV20-1	TGCAGTGCTAGAGCGTATCTCAGAAACACCATATATTTT	CSARAYLRNTIYF
NA	NA	TRBJ2-3	TRBV4-1	TGCGCCAGCAGCCAGCGGCAGCTCAGCGGAGATACGCAGTATTTT	CASSQRQLSGDTQYF
TRBD2	NA	TRBJ2-1	TRBV30	TGTGCCTGGAGTGGTCGGACTAGCGGGATAGGGAGCTCCTACAATGAGCAGTTCTTC	CAWSGRTSGIGSSYNEQFF
TRBD2	many	TRBJ2-7	TRBV12-3/TRBV12-4	TGTGCCAGCAGTCCTTCAACTAGCGGGGCCTACGAGCAGTACTTC	CASSPSTSGAYEQYF
TRBD1	NA	TRBJ2-1	TRBV5-4	TGTGCCAGCAGCAAAGGGACAGGGGGTTCGACCATTGACACCATTAAGCAGTTCTTC	CASSKGTGGSTIDTIKQFF
NA	NA	TRBJ2-7	TRBV6-9	TGTGCCAGCAGTTACAAATACGACAGCGGCAACGAGCAGTACTTC	CASSYKYDSGNEQYF
TRBD1	NA	TRBJ1-4	TRBV9	TGTGCCAGCAGCCCCCGGGACAGATCAACTAATGAAAAACTGTTTTTT	CASSPRDRSTNEKLFF
TRBD1	few	TRBJ1-1	TRBV7-3	TGTGCCAGCAGCTTAAGGATGACAGGGGGCAACACTGAAGCTTTCTTT	CASSLRMTGGNTEAFF